Following are 27 T cell receptor beta chains from one sample sequenced in a study of T cells after yellow fever vaccination. TCRdb re-called the 5' RACE reads with MiXCR, one entry per CDR3 protein. The sample consists of 350,000 to 450,000 distinct CDR3 sequences, over 15% of them appearing once. This material consisted of PBMCs, taken before the yellow fever booster vaccination. The source of these receptors is a man aged 18-30 years who received the YFV17D yellow fever vaccine.

This clonotype was observed a few times. This chain uses TRBV4-2 with TRBJ2-7; a weak D match, TRBD1 (6 bases). The germline V and J ends were trimmed by 3 bases and 3 bases, with 12 bases remaining between them. Germline lookup yields CDR1 LGHNA and CDR2 YNFKEQ. The CDR3 consists of 14 residues. CDR3 region: CASSQDSRVYEQYF. The CDR3 DNA reads TGTGCCAGCAGCCAGGACAGTCGGGTCTACGAGCAGTACTTC.

This chain links TRBV5-5 with TRBJ2-3, with D uncertain. Germline V gene data show CDR1 as SGHKS and CDR2 as YYEKEE (reference sequence). The CDR3 sequence is 14 residues long. V lost 4 bases and J 2 bases, leaving 11 bases between the germline ends. The CDR3 nucleotides are TGTGCCAGCAGCCTCAGGTACCCCACAGATACGCAGTATTTT. Encoded protein: CASSLRYPTDTQYF.

In this sample, this clonotype turned up a few times. The chain combines TRBV20-1 with TRBJ2-1, with 15 bases lining up with TRBD2. V lost 3 bases and J lost 6; bases outside the gene matches: 12. The CDR3 is 18 residues long. CDR1 DFQATT and CDR2 SNEGSKA come from the germline V gene (reference sequence). In nucleotides, the CDR3 is TGCAGTGCTAGGGTCGGACTAGCGGGGGGGCCCTCACCCAATGAGCAGTTCTTC. Encoded protein: CSARVGLAGGPSPNEQFF.

This clonotype showed up just a few times. This chain links TRBV9 with TRBJ2-3; 14 bases match TRBD2. The germline V gene encodes CDR1 SGDLS and CDR2 YYNGEE. This CDR3 contains 18 residues. The junction had 12 bases not matched to a gene; V was cut back by 3 bases and J by 6 bases. The CDR3 DNA sequence: TGTGCCAGCAGCGCCGGCGGACTAGCGGGGGGACGCCCGGATACGCAGTATTTT. It translates to CASSAGGLAGGRPDTQYF.

The rearrangement uses TRBV24-1 and TRBJ2-5; 8 nucleotides align to TRBD1. Germline assignment: CDR1 KGHDR and CDR2 SFDVKD. The CDR3 runs to 15 residues. J lost 5 bases, V lost 4 bases, and 8 bases had no gene match. CDR3 amino acids: CATSETGGSGETQYF. The CDR3 region has the DNA TGTGCCACCAGTGAAACAGGGGGGAGTGGGGAGACCCAGTACTTC.

The J gene is TRBJ2-7, the V gene TRBV21-1; the D call of TRBD2 is as the table states it, not checked on the DNA. TRBV21-1 is reported as a pseudogene. CDR3 length: 16 residues. CDR3 nucleotides: TGTGCCAGCAGCAAAGCGCAGGGGCCCGAGGAGGGCGAGCAGTACGTC. As protein: CASSKAQGPEEGEQYV.

This clonotype was recorded a few times. The V and J genes are TRBV2 and TRBJ1-6; TRBD1 matches 7 bases. Germline V gene data show CDR1 as SNHLY and CDR2 as FYNNEI. The CDR3 covers 16 residues. The J segment lost 7 bases and the V segment lost 2 bases, leaving 8 bases of the junction unmatched. CDR3 nucleotide sequence: TGTGCCAGCAGTGAACGGACAGGAGAGAACAATTCACCCCTCCACTTT. It codes for CASSERTGENNSPLHF. Using reference TRBV2 and TRBJ1-6 for the parts outside the CDR3, the full variable domain is EPEVTQTPSHQVTQMGQEVILRCVPISNHLYFYWYRQILGQKVEFLVSFYNNEISEKSEIFDDQFSVERPDGSNFTLKIRSTKLEDSAMYFCASSERTGENNSPLHFGNGTRLTVT.

This chain links TRBV5-4 with TRBJ1-2; a weak D match, TRBD1 (5 bases). This CDR3 has 17 residues. CDR1 is SGHNT, CDR2 YYREEE, per germline (reference sequence). V was pared by 4 bases and J by 0 bases, with 19 bases between. In DNA form, the CDR3 reads TGTGCCAGCAGCCCTATCCGGGACCGAGGGACTAACTATGGCTACACCTTC. Its translation is CASSPIRDRGTNYGYTF.

This chain connects TRBV7-2 to TRBJ2-5; 9 positions match TRBD2. This CDR3 comprises 15 residues. The V gene end was trimmed by 5 bases and the J gene end by 2 bases; junction bases not matched to a gene: 6. Germline loops: CDR1 SGHTA, CDR2 FQGNSA. The CDR3: CASSRGGARQETQYF. The CDR3 bases are TGTGCCAGCAGCCGCGGGGGGGCCAGGCAAGAGACCCAGTACTTC.

In this sample, this clonotype turned up a few times. This chain links TRBV27 with TRBJ1-2; 10 bases line up with TRBD1. The V gene end was trimmed by 3 bases and the J gene end by 7 bases; junction bases not matched to a gene: 5. Germline-derived CDR1 and CDR2 are MNHEY and SMNVEV (reference sequence). This CDR3 has 14 residues. Here the CDR3 DNA reads TGTGCCAGCAGTTTCCTAGGGACAGGGGTTGGCTACACCTTC. This translates into CASSFLGTGVGYTF.

This clonotype turned up a few times. The chain recombines TRBV5-1 with TRBJ1-6; tentative D call: TRBD1 (5 bases). The CDR3 is 17 amino acids. V lost 0 bases and J lost 10, with 20 bases in between. Germline V gene sequence: CDR1 SGHRS, CDR2 YFSETQ. The CDR3, as DNA: TGCGCCAGCAGCTTGGGTACGGCGGCAGGGCGAGACTCACCCCTCCACTTT. Translated, it gives CASSLGTAAGRDSPLHF. The whole variable domain, filled in from reference TRBV5-1 and TRBJ1-6, reads KAGVTQTPRYLIKTRGQQVTLSCSPISGHRSVSWYQQTPGQGLQFLFEYFSETQRNKGNFPGRFSGRQFSNSRSEMNVSTLELGDSALYLCASSLGTAAGRDSPLHFGNGTRLTVT.

This clonotype was found a few times. The chain joins TRBV20-1 to TRBJ1-6; D unclear. CDR1 and CDR2 from the germline V gene are DFQATT and SNEGSKA (reference sequence). This CDR3 has 14 residues. Trimming removed 3 bases from V and 9 bases from J, with 15 bases in between. The CDR3 reads CSASDTSSGSPLHF. CDR3 coding DNA: TGCAGTGCTAGCGACACCTCTTCGGGTTCACCCCTCCACTTT.

This chain connects TRBV23-1 to TRBJ2-2, with 15 bases matching TRBD2. TRBV23-1 is marked as an open reading frame, function uncertain. The junction had 8 bases not matched to a gene; V was cut back by 4 bases and J by 5 bases. The CDR3 is 18 residues long. CDR3 region: CASSLTGLAGGQTGELFF. The CDR3 DNA is TGCGCCAGCAGTCTCACCGGACTAGCGGGGGGGCAGACCGGGGAGCTGTTTTTT.

This clonotype was observed at least ten times. J is TRBJ2-3 and V is TRBV7-9, with 11 bases aligning to TRBD2. V was pared by 3 bases and J by 4 bases, with 6 bases of the junction left unmatched. The CDR3 loop spans 16 amino acids. Germline V gives CDR1 SEHNR, CDR2 FQNEAQ (reference sequence). DNA for the CDR3: TGTGCCAGCAGCTTCTATAGCGGGGGGGCCGCAGATACGCAGTATTTT. This encodes CASSFYSGGAADTQYF.

The chain carries TRBV11-2 and TRBJ1-1; the D is unclear. V was cut by 5 bases and J by 6 bases, with 16 bases left in between. CDR1 is SGHAT and CDR2 is FQNNGV in the germline V gene. The CDR3 is 14 amino acids. This CDR3 reads CASSVLAGWAEAFF. The CDR3 nucleotides read TGTGCCAGCAGCGTTCTCGCAGGTTGGGCTGAAGCTTTCTTT.

This clonotype was counted only a few times. The chain carries TRBV3-1 and TRBJ2-1; D tentatively reads TRBD1 or TRBD2 (5 bases each). V lost 4 bases and J 0 bases, leaving 16 bases between the germline ends. The CDR3 loop spans 17 amino acids. Germline values: CDR1 LGHDT, CDR2 YNNKEL (reference sequence). The CDR3 protein is CASSPPIGGSSYNEQFF. In DNA, the CDR3 is TGTGCCAGCAGCCCTCCCATTGGGGGAAGCTCCTACAATGAGCAGTTCTTC.

This clonotype was observed a handful of times. V gene TRBV2 combines with J gene TRBJ2-3; D gene unclear. This CDR3 has 14 amino acids. CDR1 SNHLY and CDR2 FYNNEI come from the germline V gene. V lost 7 bases and J lost 0, with 11 bases in between. DNA for the CDR3: TGTGCCAGCAAAGCAGCCAGCAGCACAGATACGCAGTATTTT. Translated, it gives CASKAASSTDTQYF.

This clonotype was recorded once. The chain uses TRBV6-5 and TRBJ1-2; tentative D call: TRBD1 (5 bases). This CDR3 spans 14 amino acids. In germline, CDR1 is MNHEY, CDR2 SVGAGI. Trimming took off 10 bases at V and 5 bases at J, with 20 bases between the two ends. Here the CDR3 reads CANLPGGGLYGYTF. For the CDR3, the DNA is TGTGCCAACCTCCCCGGGGGTGGATTATATGGCTACACCTTC.

This sequence joins TRBV20-1 and TRBJ1-4; no clear D gene. The CDR3 spans 15 residues. Germline CDR1 reads DFQATT; CDR2 reads SNEGSKA (reference sequence). With 3 bases removed from V and 3 bases from J, the gap between germline ends came to 14 bases. The CDR3 region is CSASRAVSANEKLFF. CDR3 nucleotide sequence: TGCAGTGCTAGCCGGGCGGTCAGCGCTAATGAAAAACTGTTTTTT.

A few counts support this clonotype. The genes are TRBV7-8 and TRBJ1-3; D ambiguous. The CDR3 is 15 residues long. Deletions cut 5 bases from V and 1 base from J, with 12 bases between. CDR1 is SGHVS, CDR2 FQNEAQ, per germline. CDR3 coding DNA: TGTGCCAGCAGCCCCGGTCCGGATTCTGGAAACACCATATATTTT. Translating gives CASSPGPDSGNTIYF.

This clonotype was recorded many times. J is TRBJ1-5 and V is TRBV5-6; 7 positions agree with TRBD1. V gave up 4 bases and J gave up 0 bases; unmatched junction bases: 4. Germline assignment: CDR1 SGHDT and CDR2 YYEEEE. This CDR3 spans 15 amino acids. CDR3 sequence reads: CASSMGQISNQPQHF. CDR3 nucleotides: TGTGCCAGCAGCATGGGACAGATTAGCAATCAGCCCCAGCATTTT. The full variable domain, in which reference TRBV5-6 and TRBJ1-5 provide the parts outside the CDR3, is DAGVTQSPTHLIKTRGQQVTLRCSPKSGHDTVSWYQQALGQGPQFIFQYYEEEERQRGNFPDRFSGHQFPNYSSELNVNALLLGDSALYLCASSMGQISNQPQHFGDGTRLSIL.

The chain combines TRBV15 with TRBJ2-3; D possibly corresponds to TRBD2 (5 bases). V lost 0 bases, J lost 3 bases, and 10 bases lay in between. The CDR3 runs 15 residues. Looked up from germline, CDR1 is LNHNV and CDR2 is YYDKDF (reference sequence). CDR3 DNA: TGTGCCACCAGCAGAGATGTAAGCGGTACAGATACGCAGTATTTT. It translates to CATSRDVSGTDTQYF.

A single count supports this clonotype. The V call is TRBV6-1, the J call TRBJ1-4; D is uncertain. V was trimmed by 1 base and J by 7 bases, leaving 13 bases between them. This CDR3 contains 15 residues. The germline CDR1 and CDR2 sequences are MNHNS and SASEGT. The CDR3 is CASSEEFLLGEKLFF. In DNA form, the CDR3 reads TGTGCCAGCAGTGAAGAGTTTCTTTTAGGTGAAAAACTGTTTTTT.

This clonotype was picked up a small number of times. The chain links TRBV12-3 or TRBV12-4 to TRBJ1-5, with D tentatively TRBD1 (5 bases). This CDR3 spans 15 amino acids. With 1 base removed from V and 6 bases from J, the gap between germline ends came to 13 bases. This CDR3 reads CASSLGQGGVQPQHF. The DNA for the CDR3 is TGTGCCAGCAGTTTAGGGCAGGGAGGTGTTCAGCCCCAGCATTTT.

This clonotype was counted between two and nine times. This chain uses TRBV29-1 with TRBJ2-2; D is perhaps TRBD1 (6 bases). Trimming cost V 3 bases and J 0 bases, with 8 bases left between them. CDR1 and CDR2 from the germline V gene are SQVTM and ANQGSEA. The CDR3 contains 14 residues. The CDR3 sequence: CSVEHRANTGELFF. The CDR3 bases are TGCAGCGTTGAGCACAGGGCGAACACCGGGGAGCTGTTTTTT.

The chain uses TRBV5-6 and TRBJ1-6; 7 nucleotides line up with TRBD1. Germline loops: CDR1 SGHDT, CDR2 YYEEEE. Trimming cost V 4 bases and J 5 bases; bases outside gene matches: 9. The CDR3 sequence is 16 residues long. The CDR3 loop reads CASSPSPGQNNSPLHF. The DNA of the CDR3 is TGTGCCAGCAGCCCGTCGCCGGGACAGAATAATTCACCCCTCCACTTT.

This clonotype was found a few times. The chain has TRBV18 and TRBJ2-7; 10 bases align to TRBD2. The germline V gene encodes CDR1 KGHSH and CDR2 LQKENI. J was trimmed by 3 bases and V by 3 bases; bases with no gene match: 5. The CDR3 is 15 residues long. CDR3 residues: CASSPLAGALYEQYV. The CDR3 DNA follows: TGTGCCAGCTCACCCCTAGCGGGGGCCCTCTACGAGCAGTACGTC.